Sequencing of this T cell receptor (beta chain) was carried out in a study of blood T cells in healthy people across ages. Donation came from healthy Caucasian individuals in Russia who were aged 6 to 90. Isolation per sample recovered at least 6 million PBMCs. Germline V lookup: CDR1 SEHNR, CDR2 FQNEAQ (reference sequence). V lost 4 bases, J lost 4 bases, and 7 bases stayed unmatched. The CDR3 is 15 residues long. Then a second PCR, running roughly 6 to 11 cycles, was carried out with a sample-barcoded 5' primer and a J-beta primer mix. There were at least 2.5 million CDR3-containing paired-end reads obtained from each sample. Using its own MiXCR run on the 5' RACE reads, TCRdb lists one record per CDR3 protein. The data hold about 1 million distinct CDR3 sequences, with 45% observed a single time.

This clonotype was sampled from a woman in her sixties or seventies in good health. The sequenced sample consisted of blood. The chain has TRBV7-9 and TRBJ2-7; 10 bases are a match to TRBD1. The CDR3 bases are TGTGCCAGCAGCTCTCCGGGACAGGGGATATACGAGCAGTACTTC. It is translated as CASSSPGQGIYEQYF.